This T cell receptor (beta chain) was documented in a study of blood T cell repertoires in COVID-19. The overall study: Samples representing acute and convalescent COVID-19 were sourced from the United States, Italy and Spain. T cells, B-cell-depleted T cells, or PBMCs supplied cDNA or gDNA.

Losses at the gene ends were 5 bases for V and 5 bases for J; bases not matched to a gene: 8. Germline V lookup: CDR1 MNHEY, CDR2 SMNVEV (reference sequence). The CDR3 has 15 residues. Authors' analysis steps: Nucleated cell number was recorded as an estimate derived from reference gene primer amplification. Repertoires were generated with immunoSEQ multiplex PCR, while TCRdb's copy carries only in-frame clones and drops some. From that table come the V and J calls and clone size; the DNA was used to work out D and trimming. The repertoire consists of approximately 290,000 clones, with approximately 86% occurring once and the leading ten covering 0.7% to 0.9%. The sample holds one count of this clone.

Sequencing was done on a sample of peripheral blood. V is TRBV27 and J is TRBJ1-4; 7 positions agree with TRBD1. This clonotype was sampled from a human donor with COVID-19, enrolled during active disease. The donor label of this sample is uncertain. The CDR3: CASSPWDSTNEKLFF. CDR3 sequence (DNA): TGTGCCAGCAGTCCCTGGGACAGTACAAATGAAAAACTGTTTTTT.